The rows below give T cell receptor beta chains drawn from one sample of a study of T cell responses to AZD1222 COVID-19 vaccine. Generated by immunoSEQ multiplex PCR, the TCRdb table keeps only in-frame clones and is missing some. This table has some 97,000 clones, about 88% appearing once. Specimen: peripheral blood, collected on day 0 of AZD1222 vaccination. The receptor source for this set is an adult in good health. The CDR3 runs from the conserved cysteine through the conserved F or W. The D gene is left open where the match is weak. The size field is filled for only some rows; it gives once, few, many or a size class.

length	D	V	J	size	DNA	CDR3
13	TRBD1	TRBV6-5	TRBJ1-5	NA	TGTGCCAGCACCGGGACAGGTGATCAGCCCCAGCATTTT	CASTGTGDQPQHF
14	NA	TRBV5-6	TRBJ2-7	NA	TGTGCCAGCAGCCTTGGACCCACAAGGGACGAGCAGTACTTC	CASSLGPTRDEQYF
16	TRBD1	TRBV10-3	TRBJ1-5	NA	TGTGCCATCAGTGAGTCGGTAACAGGGGGGTGGCAGCCCCAGCATTTT	CAISESVTGGWQPQHF
15	NA	TRBV15	TRBJ2-1	large	TGTGCCACCAGCGGGGGCAGGGGTTCCTACAATGAGCAGTTCTTC	CATSGGRGSYNEQFF
13	NA	TRBV14	TRBJ1-1	NA	TGTGCCAGCAGCTATGGGATAAACACTGAAGCTTTCTTT	CASSYGINTEAFF
18	NA	TRBV5-8	TRBJ1-4	NA	TGTGCCAGCAGCTTTACCTTCGGATCCGCCGCCTCTAATGAAAAACTGTTTTTT	CASSFTFGSAASNEKLFF
17	TRBD1	TRBV19	TRBJ2-7	NA	TGTGCCAGTAGTCCTCTAATCCGGGACAGGGGGCTCTACGAGCAGTACTTC	CASSPLIRDRGLYEQYF
15	NA	TRBV9	TRBJ1-4	NA	TGTGCCAGCAGCGTCGGACTTACTTGGGGAGAAAAACTGTTTTTT	CASSVGLTWGEKLFF
17	TRBD2	TRBV24-1	TRBJ2-2	NA	TGTGCCACCTCCGCGCGACTAGCGGGAGGGAACACCGGGGAGCTGTTTTTT	CATSARLAGGNTGELFF
13	NA	TRBV7-3	TRBJ2-3	NA	TGTGCCAGCAGCACGAGAAAGACAGATACGCAGTATTTT	CASSTRKTDTQYF
15	TRBD1	TRBV11-3	TRBJ2-1	NA	TGTGCCAGCAGCCCACCAGGGGGTCTGGGCAATGAGCAGTTCTTC	CASSPPGGLGNEQFF
16	NA	TRBV11-3	TRBJ2-3	NA	TGTGCCAGCAGCCCTCTCCCAGGGTGGCATTCAGATACGCAGTATTTT	CASSPLPGWHSDTQYF
15	NA	TRBV29-1	TRBJ1-2	NA	TGCAGCGTTTCCAAAGCGGGAACTCTGCCTTCTGGCTACACCTTC	CSVSKAGTLPSGYTF
14	TRBD1	TRBV28	TRBJ2-3	NA	TGTGCCAGCAGAGAGGGACAGGGGTTGGATACGCAGTATTTT	CASREGQGLDTQYF
15	NA	TRBV9	TRBJ2-5	NA	TGTGCCAGCAGCCCCCGGGGGGACAGTTGGGAGACCCAGTACTTC	CASSPRGDSWETQYF
15	TRBD1	TRBV10-2	TRBJ2-7	NA	TGCGCCAGCAGTGAGCCCGGACAGGGGACATACGAGCAGTACTTC	CASSEPGQGTYEQYF
13	TRBD1	TRBV6-2/TRBV6-3	TRBJ2-3	NA	TGTGCCAGCAGCCGACAGGGGGCAGATACGCAGTATTTT	CASSRQGADTQYF
13	NA	TRBV6-1	TRBJ1-5	NA	TGTGCCAGCAGTGATGCAACTAATCAGCCCCAGCATTTT	CASSDATNQPQHF
15	NA	TRBV7-9	TRBJ1-5	once	TGTGCCAGCAGCCTAGGACGGGGGACAAATCAGCCCCAGCATTTT	CASSLGRGTNQPQHF
17	TRBD1	TRBV11-2	TRBJ1-2	NA	TGTGCCAGCAGCTTAATGGGACAGGGGCCGTTTAACTATGGCTACACCTTC	CASSLMGQGPFNYGYTF
16	NA	TRBV28	TRBJ1-5	NA	TGTGCCAGCAGTCCTCCTCCGGGGGCTAGCAATCAGCCCCAGCATTTT	CASSPPPGASNQPQHF
16	NA	TRBV19	TRBJ1-1	NA	TGTGCCAGTAGTATTCCGTCCGAGGGGGGTGGAACTGAAGCTTTCTTT	CASSIPSEGGGTEAFF
16	NA	TRBV9	TRBJ2-2	NA	TGTGCCAGCAGCGTAGGCGTATATACGAACACCGGGGAGCTGTTTTTT	CASSVGVYTNTGELFF
15	TRBD1	TRBV7-9	TRBJ1-1	NA	TGTGCCAGCAGCTTAAGGACAGGGGGCCCGACTGAAGCTTTCTTT	CASSLRTGGPTEAFF
15	NA	TRBV21-1	TRBJ1-2	NA	TGTGCCAGCAGCAAAGCGAGTCAGGGGAATGACGGCTACACCTTC	CASSKASQGNDGYTF
20	NA	TRBV5-5	TRBJ2-2	once	TGTGCCAGCAGCTCTCCGGGAGGGGGACAGGCAATTTTGAACACCGGGGAGCTGTTTTTT	CASSSPGGGQAILNTGELFF
15	NA	TRBV4-1	TRBJ1-3	NA	TGCGCCAGCAGCCTAGGGGGATTCTCTGGAAACACCATATATTTT	CASSLGGFSGNTIYF
13	TRBD1	TRBV6-5	TRBJ1-2	NA	TGTGCCAGCAGAATGACAGGGTACTATGGCTACACCTTC	CASRMTGYYGYTF
15	NA	TRBV5-1	TRBJ2-3	once	TGCGCCAGCAGCTTGGGGCAGGGTGGCACAGATACGCAGTATTTT	CASSLGQGGTDTQYF
15	TRBD2	TRBV5-1	TRBJ2-1	NA	TGCGCCAGCAGCTTGGTAGCGGGGACTGGCAATGAGCAGTTCTTC	CASSLVAGTGNEQFF
18	NA	TRBV14	TRBJ2-7	NA	TGTGCCAGCAGCCAAGCGAGGCCTCTAGCGCTCATTGGGGACGAGCAGTACTTC	CASSQARPLALIGDEQYF
13	NA	TRBV14	TRBJ2-1	NA	TGTGCCAGCAGCCAAGATCGGGTATCTGAGCAGTTCTTC	CASSQDRVSEQFF
15	NA	TRBV3-1/TRBV3-2	TRBJ1-1	NA	TGTGCCAGCAGCCAAGTCGGGGTGGCTCACACTGAAGCTTTCTTT	CASSQVGVAHTEAFF